This T cell receptor (beta chain) comes out of a study of T-cell memory formation after mild COVID-19. Study overall: Each donor largely had its own TCR clusters. Study-wide findings and caveats: A balance of CD4 and CD8 characterized clones contracting day 15 to 85, whereas later expanders leaned CD4+. Cross-reactive memory appears to have joined, as suggested by some responding clones showing up in pre-infection memory. Mainly CM and EM harbored the contracting CD4+ clones; mainly EMRA harbored the CD8+ ones.

TCRdb used MiXCR to reprocess the 5' RACE reads, holding one entry per CDR3 protein. Of approximately 500,000 distinct CDR3 sequences listed, roughly 25% are singletons. As to this clonotype: Its antigen is unidentified.

Germline assignment: CDR1 KGHDR and CDR2 SFDVKD. The CDR3 sequence is 18 residues long. The V gene lost 2 bases and the J gene lost 0 bases, with 19 bases spanning the gap. This receptor was identified in an adult woman who had mild COVID-19 (a few samples of this study predate the infection). Cell type and time point are not known. The V gene is TRBV24-1, the J gene TRBJ2-7, with a tentative D call TRBD2 (6 bases). Material for sequencing was PBMCs or a T cell subset sorted from them (not recorded which). The CDR3 coding sequence is TGTGCCACCAGTGATTCCCTACGGCGGGACGGGAGCTCCTACGAGCAGTACTTC. This translates into CATSDSLRRDGSSYEQYF.